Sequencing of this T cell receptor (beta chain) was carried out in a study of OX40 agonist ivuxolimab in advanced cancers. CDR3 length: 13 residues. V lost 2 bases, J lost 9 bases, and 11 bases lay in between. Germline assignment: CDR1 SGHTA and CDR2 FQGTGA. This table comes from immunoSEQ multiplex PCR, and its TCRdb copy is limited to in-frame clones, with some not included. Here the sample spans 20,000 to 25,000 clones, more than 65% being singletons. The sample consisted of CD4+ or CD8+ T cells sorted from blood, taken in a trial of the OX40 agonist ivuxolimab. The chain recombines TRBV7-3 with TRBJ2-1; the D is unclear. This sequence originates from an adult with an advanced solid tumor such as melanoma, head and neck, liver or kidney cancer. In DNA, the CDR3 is TGTGCCAGCAGCTTAGGGCTGAATGGTGAGCAGTTCTTC. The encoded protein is CASSLGLNGEQFF.